The subject of this entry is one T cell receptor (beta chain). Here immunoSEQ multiplex PCR was the method, and the copy in TCRdb shows in-frame clones only, minus some. The table includes about 300,000 clones, 80% to 90% detected once. In assigning cohorts, the study relied on participant-reported clinical history. This sample is part of a study of blood T cell repertoires in COVID-19. This CDR3 has 14 residues. The germline CDR1 and CDR2 sequences are KGHSH and LQKENI. The V gene end was trimmed by 10 bases and the J gene end by 2 bases; junction bases not matched to a gene: 10. The chain recombines TRBV18 with TRBJ2-5; TRBD1 matches at 7 bases. The sequencing input was PBMCs or T cells enriched from blood (not recorded which). This TCR was recovered from a man aged 25-45 years who had recovered from COVID-19. The CDR3 DNA is TGTGCCACCAAGCAAGGGGGCGGGCAAGAGACCCAGTACTTC. This sequence encodes CATKQGGGQETQYF.